This T cell receptor (beta chain) emerged from a study of T cells in Graves' hyperthyroidism and ophthalmopathy. Regions amplified from RNA transcripts were the TCR beta CDR3 regions. The HTBI primer set served for first-round RT-PCR of the TCR CDR3. TCRdb analysed the multiplex PCR reads with MiXCR anew, one entry per CDR3 protein. The sample comprises around 690,000 distinct CDR3 sequences, about 18% of which are singletons, and around 15% rests with the top ten. This clonotype was observed many times. Per the germline V gene, CDR1 is SEHNR and CDR2 is FQNEAQ (reference sequence). The CDR3 loop spans 16 amino acids. V lost 2 bases and J lost 3, with 14 bases in between.

Sequenced sample: blood. The V call is TRBV7-9, the J call TRBJ2-1; a possible D gene is TRBD2 (6 bases). The sequence derives from a man aged 50-59 years with Graves' hyperthyroidism. CDR3 amino acids: CASSLSGGVVYNEQFF. The CDR3 DNA follows: TGTGCCAGCAGCTTATCTGGCGGGGTCGTCTACAATGAGCAGTTCTTC.